This T cell receptor (beta chain) was profiled in a study of shared clonotypes between healthy human individuals. Whole-study results and caveats: Compared with memory subsets, naive subsets generally had larger estimated richness.

On this clone: Its target is unknown.

CDR1 and CDR2 (germline): MNHNS, SASEGT. The CDR3 totals 15 residues. V lost 2 bases, J lost 0 bases, and 8 bases lay in between. The deep-level immunoSEQ assay was used. Once extracted for a subset, genomic DNA was divided evenly among several immunoSEQ plates. Authors' processing steps: In the immunoSEQ data, sequences were junction-only and lacked quality scores, so filtering differed. Clones were sequenced by immunoSEQ multiplex PCR, and TCRdb holds only the in-frame ones, with some missing. The V and J calls and clone size come from that table; D and trimming were worked out from the DNA. The sample records hundreds of thousands of clones, around 67% being singletons.

Input material: memory CD4+ T cells sorted from blood. Documented subset: CD45RA-negative fraction. This sequence was found in a woman aged 25 to 39 in good health. The rearrangement links TRBV6-1 to TRBJ2-1; D is unclear. The CDR3 loop reads CASSEIGNSYNEQFF. The DNA for the CDR3 is TGTGCCAGCAGTGAAATTGGTAACTCCTACAATGAGCAGTTCTTC.